This TCR beta chain emerged from a study of CXCR3-negative and CXCR3-positive naive CD8 T cells. Looking at the study overall: Per-library TRB read counts averaged about 1.5 +/- 0.3 million, adding up to 110 million to 150 million in total.

The TRB cDNA libraries were prepared by 5' RACE with UMI labels. TCRdb reprocessed the 5' RACE reads; each CDR3 protein has one entry and no DNA is given. The sample has about 62,000 distinct CDR3 sequences. Looked up from germline, CDR1 is SEHNR and CDR2 is FQNEAQ (reference sequence). The CDR3 consists of 14 residues. Sequences were obtained from naive CXCR3- CD8+ T cells from blood. As for subset: CD45RO-CCR7+CD27+CD95- naive CD8+ T cells lacking CXCR3 (TNR3-). This TCR was recovered from a human donor in good health. Some clones in this sample may be carry-over from other donors' samples. The V call is TRBV7-9, the J call TRBJ1-6; checking the TCRdb D call of TRBD1 is not possible without DNA. The chain's CDR3 is CASRSGTGGSPLHF.